The 3 T cell receptor beta chains below were found in one sample sequenced in a study of cytomegalovirus exposure and HLA in healthy donors. PCR primers comprised 60 Vbeta and 13 Jbeta primers. The method was immunoSEQ multiplex PCR; TCRdb's version includes in-frame clones alone and lacks a portion of them. The profile shows 100,000 to 120,000 clones, 78% of them singletons. The sample taken for sequencing was PBMCs. The source of these receptors is a man under 40 in good health and CMV-seronegative.

The rearrangement joins TRBV29-1 to TRBJ1-6; 7 positions agree with TRBD1. The CDR3 consists of 14 residues. Germline CDR1 is SQVTM and CDR2 is ANQGSEA. Germline trimming cut 7 bases from V and 4 bases from J; bases unmatched to any gene: 7. The CDR3 region has the DNA TGCAGCGGAAGGGACAGTACTTATAATTCACCCCTCCACTTT. It codes for CSGRDSTYNSPLHF.

V gene TRBV5-1 combines with J gene TRBJ2-5; TRBD1 aligns across 8 bases. The end of the DNA aligns better with TRBJ2-7, so the J call may be wrong. This CDR3 comprises 16 residues. Germline CDR1 SGHRS, CDR2 YFSETQ. CDR3 loop: CASSLGSGGIYNEQYF. The DNA of the CDR3 is TGCGCCAGCAGCTTGGGCTCAGGGGGCATCTACAACGAGCAGTACTTC.

The CDR3 DNA sequence: TGTGCCAGCAGTTTAGCGGAGGGAGGTGGCTACACCTTC. Protein sequence: CASSLAEGGGYTF. This rearrangement joins TRBV28 to TRBJ1-2; D unresolved. V was shortened by 2 bases and J by 7 bases, with 11 bases between the two germline ends. The germline gives CDR1 MDHEN, CDR2 SYDVKM. CDR3 size: 13 residues.